One and the same sample provided the 19 T cell receptor beta chains below, sequenced in a study of radiation and T cells in renal cell carcinoma. This sample's time point: blood 4 weeks post-SBRT, at nephrectomy. Treatment reported: 15 Gy SBRT to primary tumor, nephrectomy 4 weeks later. Libraries were prepared by immunoSEQ multiplex PCR; TCRdb keeps only in-frame clonotypes and omits some of them. The sample has over 35,000 clones; around four fifths are singletons. Sequencing was performed on blood, taken from a patient whose treatment included radiotherapy and nephrectomy. All receptors come from a woman aged 65 to 85 with renal cell carcinoma.

The chain carries TRBV7-2 and TRBJ2-5, with D unresolved. CDR3 size: 16 residues. The germline V and J ends were trimmed by 1 base and 7 bases, with 19 bases remaining between them. Per the germline V gene, CDR1 is SGHTA and CDR2 is FQGNSA. CDR3 sequence: CASSLGQAHLSGTQYF. The CDR3 nucleotides read TGTGCCAGCAGCTTAGGGCAGGCCCACCTTTCAGGGACCCAGTACTTC. Drawing the rest from reference TRBV7-2 and TRBJ2-5, the complete variable domain is GAGVSQSPSNKVTEKGKDVELRCDPISGHTALYWYRQSLGQGLEFLIYFQGNSAPDKSGLPSDRFSAERTGGSVSTLTIQRTQQEDSAVYLCASSLGQAHLSGTQYFGPGTRLLVL.

The chain joins TRBV10-2 to TRBJ1-5; maybe TRBD1 (5 bases). Trimming cost V 6 bases and J 6 bases, with 18 bases left between them. Germline-derived CDR1 and CDR2 are WSHSY and SAAADI. This CDR3 has 15 amino acids. In DNA form, the CDR3 reads TGCGCCAGCAGATCTGGGGGAGTGGCGGGTCAGCCCCAGCATTTT. This gives the protein CASRSGGVAGQPQHF.

The CDR3 sequence: CASSIVGGTPGELFF. For the CDR3, the DNA is TGTGCCAGTAGTATAGTGGGCGGGACGCCCGGGGAGCTGTTTTTT. The rearrangement uses TRBV19 and TRBJ2-2; a possible D gene is TRBD2 (6 bases). The germline CDR1 and CDR2 sequences are LNHDA and SQIVND (reference sequence). The ends were cut back, 1 base at V and 6 bases at J, with 12 bases in the middle. CDR3 length: 15 residues.

The CDR3, as DNA: TGTGCCAGTAGTATCCTGGGAACTAATGAAAAACTGTTTTTT. It encodes CASSILGTNEKLFF. The chain couples TRBV19 to TRBJ1-4; the D is unclear. The CDR3 totals 14 residues. V was trimmed by 3 bases and J by 1 base, leaving 6 bases between them. Germline V lookup: CDR1 LNHDA, CDR2 SQIVND (reference sequence). The whole variable domain, remainder taken from reference TRBV19 and TRBJ1-4, is DGGITQSPKYLFRKEGQNVTLSCEQNLNHDAMYWYRQDPGQGLRLIYYSQIVNDFQKGDIAEGYSVSREKKESFPLTVTSAQKNPTAFYLCASSILGTNEKLFFGSGTQLSVL.

CDR3 in amino acids: CASSLAGGTSNTGELFF. For the CDR3, the DNA is TGCGCCAGCAGCTTGGCCGGAGGGACATCGAACACCGGGGAGCTGTTTTTT. The chain combines TRBV5-1 with TRBJ2-2; D is perhaps TRBD1 or TRBD2 (6 bases each). V dropped 0 bases and J dropped 0 bases, with 12 bases sitting between them. Germline V gene lookup returns CDR1 SGHRS and CDR2 YFSETQ. The CDR3 runs 17 residues.

The chain couples TRBV7-9 to TRBJ1-2, with a weak D call TRBD1 (5 bases). This CDR3 contains 14 residues. The germline gives CDR1 SEHNR, CDR2 FQNEAQ (reference sequence). Trimming cost V 7 bases and J 0 bases, with 12 bases left between them. The CDR3 DNA reads TGTGCCAGCAACCGATTCAGGGCTAACTATGGCTACACCTTC. Amino acids: CASNRFRANYGYTF.

V is TRBV5-1 and J is TRBJ1-2; tentative D call: TRBD1 (5 bases). Germline CDR1 and CDR2: SGHRS and YFSETQ. The CDR3 consists of 14 residues. The germline V and J ends were trimmed by 0 bases and 3 bases, with 9 bases remaining between them. The CDR3 region has the DNA TGCGCCAGCAGCTTGGCGGGGGTTGACTATGGCTACACCTTC. Protein sequence: CASSLAGVDYGYTF.

The V and J genes are TRBV7-9 and TRBJ1-3, with 10 bases matching TRBD1. The CDR3 runs to 15 residues. Germline V gives CDR1 SEHNR, CDR2 FQNEAQ (reference sequence). Trimming removed 6 bases from V and 4 bases from J; junction bases left unmatched: 6. The DNA of the CDR3 is TGTGCCAGCAGTTTTGACAGGGGGCAAGGAAACACCATATATTTT. Translation gives CASSFDRGQGNTIYF.

The V and J genes are TRBV7-8 and TRBJ1-1, with D possibly matching TRBD1 (5 bases). CDR1 and CDR2 (germline): SGHVS, FQNEAQ. The CDR3 spans 15 residues. Trimming removed 1 base from V and 5 bases from J, with 14 bases in between. The CDR3 here is CASSLGAGPGTEAFF. DNA of the CDR3: TGTGCCAGCAGCTTAGGTGCGGGGCCAGGAACTGAAGCTTTCTTT.

In DNA, the CDR3 is TGTGCCAGCAGCGCCACTCTGTTCGAGACCCAGTACTTC. Protein sequence: CASSATLFETQYF. The chain uses TRBV9 and TRBJ2-5; D gene unclear. Germline CDR1 reads SGDLS; CDR2 reads YYNGEE. The CDR3 consists of 13 residues. V was cut by 3 bases and J by 5 bases, with 11 bases left in between. Filled out from reference TRBV9 and TRBJ2-5, the complete variable domain reads DSGVTQTPKHLITATGQRVTLRCSPRSGDLSVYWYQQSLDQGLQFLIQYYNGEERAKGNILERFSAQQFPDLHSELNLSSLELGDSALYFCASSATLFETQYFGPGTRLLVL.

This clone was found once. This chain connects TRBV7-9 to TRBJ2-1; 7 bases fit TRBD2. Germline trimming cut 0 bases from V and 2 bases from J; bases unmatched to any gene: 1. The CDR3 loop spans 15 amino acids. Germline lookup yields CDR1 SEHNR and CDR2 FQNEAQ (reference sequence). The CDR3 protein is CASSLAGGPYNEQFF. Here the CDR3 DNA reads TGTGCCAGCAGCTTAGCGGGAGGGCCCTACAATGAGCAGTTCTTC.

The CDR3 protein is CASSRLAGAYNEQFF. Here the CDR3 DNA reads TGTGCCAGCAGTCGACTAGCGGGGGCCTACAATGAGCAGTTCTTC. This chain connects TRBV6-1 to TRBJ2-1, with 12 bases identical to TRBD2. Germline V CDR1 and CDR2: MNHNS, SASEGT. V lost 5 bases and J lost 2; bases outside the gene matches: 1. The CDR3 is 15 amino acids.

This chain links TRBV6-5 with TRBJ1-5; 8 nucleotides align to TRBD1. Germline CDR1 MNHEY, CDR2 SVGAGI. CDR3 length: 14 residues. The ends lost 6 bases at V and 7 bases at J; junction bases unmatched: 8. CDR3 coding DNA: TGTGCCAGCAGCCCCAGGGGGCCGGGGCAGCCCCAGCATTTT. Protein sequence: CASSPRGPGQPQHF.

This CDR3 reads CASIKGGDGSYEQYF. CDR3 nucleotide sequence: TGTGCCAGCATCAAGGGGGGGGATGGCTCCTACGAGCAGTACTTC. The rearrangement links TRBV7-9 to TRBJ2-7; perhaps TRBD2 as D (7 bases). The V gene lost 7 bases and the J gene lost 0 bases, with 16 bases spanning the gap. Germline values: CDR1 SEHNR, CDR2 FQNEAQ (reference sequence). CDR3 size: 15 residues.

The chain joins TRBV11-3 to TRBJ2-1, with 7 positions matching TRBD2. The CDR3 totals 13 residues. Germline CDR1 and CDR2: SGHNT and YENEEA. V lost 5 bases and J lost 5; bases outside the gene matches: 3. The CDR3 nucleotides read TGTGCCAGCAGCGGGGGGGACCACAATGAGCAGTTCTTC. This gives the protein CASSGGDHNEQFF. Together with reference TRBV11-3 and TRBJ2-1, the CDR3 gives the full variable domain: EAGVVQSPRYKIIEKKQPVAFWCNPISGHNTLYWYLQNLGQGPELLIRYENEEAVDDSQLPKDRFSAERLKGVDSTLKIQPAELGDSAVYLCASSGGDHNEQFFGPGTRLTVL.

In regard to this clone: Mismatch with germline at one junction end may stem from a read error. The genes are TRBV7-8 and TRBJ2-7; TRBD2 aligns across 9 bases. Germline V lookup: CDR1 SGHVS, CDR2 FQNEAQ. The CDR3 runs to 12 residues. This chain's CDR3 is CASSSGVAGDVF. The CDR3, as DNA: TGTGCCAGCAGCTCGGGAGTAGCGGGGGATGTCTTC.

The chain links TRBV11-3 to TRBJ2-7; D ambiguous. The CDR3 covers 13 residues. V lost 0 bases and J 2 bases, leaving 5 bases between the germline ends. Germline loops: CDR1 SGHNT, CDR2 YENEEA. The CDR3 DNA follows: TGTGCCAGCAGCTTAGATTCCACCTACGAGCAGTACTTC. It is translated as CASSLDSTYEQYF.

The chain is built from TRBV19 and TRBJ1-2; no clear D. From germline, CDR1 is LNHDA and CDR2 SQIVND (reference sequence). The length of the CDR3 is 12 residues. V was pared by 1 base and J by 8 bases, with 8 bases between. In nucleotides, the CDR3 is TGTGCCAGTAGTATAGCCAGAAACGGCTACACCTTC. Translated, it gives CASSIARNGYTF.

This rearrangement joins TRBV5-1 to TRBJ1-3, with D possibly being TRBD1 (6 bases). This CDR3 has 15 amino acids. V lost 4 bases and J 0 bases, leaving 11 bases between the germline ends. Germline lookup yields CDR1 SGHRS and CDR2 YFSETQ. CDR3: CASSRDTNSGNTIYF. CDR3 nucleotides: TGCGCCAGCAGCCGGGACACCAACTCTGGAAACACCATATATTTT.